The 17 T cell receptor beta chains presented below share a single source sample, sequenced in a study of T cells after yellow fever vaccination. TCRdb passed the 5' RACE reads through MiXCR, listing each CDR3 protein once. The data hold under 500,000 distinct CDR3 sequences, with under 20% observed a single time. This sample comprised PBMCs, obtained before the yellow fever booster vaccination. The receptors stem from a man aged 18 to 29 who received the YFV17D yellow fever vaccine.

This clonotype turned up a few times. V and J are TRBV11-2 and TRBJ2-1; tentative D call: TRBD2 (6 bases). CDR3 length equals 14 residues. Trimming took 1 base from V and 10 from J, leaving 14 bases between them. Germline assignment: CDR1 SGHAT and CDR2 FQNNGV. The CDR3 is CASSLGRGGGEQFF. The CDR3 nucleotides are TGTGCCAGCAGCTTAGGACGGGGAGGAGGGGAGCAGTTCTTC.

This clonotype has only a few counts. The genes are TRBV20-1 and TRBJ2-1; D is perhaps TRBD1 or TRBD2 (5 bases each). Trimming cost V 6 bases and J 15 bases, with 18 bases left between them. Germline CDR1 is DFQATT and CDR2 is SNEGSKA (reference sequence). This CDR3 has 11 residues. CDR3 loop: CSATGSGRGFF. CDR3 bases: TGCAGTGCCACAGGTTCGGGACGGGGGTTCTTC.

This clonotype was counted only a few times. J is TRBJ1-1 and V is TRBV19; D might be TRBD1 (5 bases). This CDR3 is built from 14 residues. V lost 7 bases and J lost 4, with 16 bases in between. Germline values: CDR1 LNHDA, CDR2 SQIVND (reference sequence). The CDR3 DNA is TGTGCCAGTACTCCCCTAGACAGAGCCACTGAAGCTTTCTTT. Its translation: CASTPLDRATEAFF. Using reference TRBV19 and TRBJ1-1 for the parts outside the CDR3, the full variable domain is DGGITQSPKYLFRKEGQNVTLSCEQNLNHDAMYWYRQDPGQGLRLIYYSQIVNDFQKGDIAEGYSVSREKKESFPLTVTSAQKNPTAFYLCASTPLDRATEAFFGQGTRLTVV.

The chain employs TRBV5-5 and TRBJ1-3; 7 bases match TRBD1. J gave up 1 base and V 5 bases, and 9 bases lay outside the gene matches. The length of the CDR3 is 16 residues. Germline values: CDR1 SGHKS, CDR2 YYEKEE (reference sequence). CDR3 protein: CASSAGQTFSGNTIYF. CDR3 sequence (DNA): TGTGCCAGCAGTGCGGGACAGACCTTTTCTGGAAACACCATATATTTT.

This clonotype has more than one count but fewer than ten. The chain carries TRBV20-1 and TRBJ1-5; D gene ambiguous. Between the trimmed V and J ends, which lost 5 bases and 0 bases, there was a span of 20 bases. The CDR3 has 17 amino acids. Looked up from germline, CDR1 is DFQATT and CDR2 is SNEGSKA (reference sequence). The CDR3: CSARTTAFSYSNQPQHF. The CDR3 nucleotides read TGCAGTGCTCGGACGACTGCTTTCTCCTATAGCAATCAGCCCCAGCATTTT.

V usage is TRBV11-2 and J usage is TRBJ2-6; weak D call: TRBD2 (5 bases). Germline V CDR1 and CDR2: SGHAT, FQNNGV. This CDR3 comprises 17 residues. Trimming shortened V by 5 bases and J by 0 bases, and 14 bases separated the two germline ends. In nucleotides, the CDR3 is TGTGCCAGCAGCCCCAGTTCGGGAAGCTCTGGGGCCAACGTCCTGACTTTC. Encoded protein: CASSPSSGSSGANVLTF.

This clonotype was detected only a few times. The rearrangement uses TRBV20-1 and TRBJ2-7, with TRBD1 matching over 10 bases. With V trimmed by 5 bases and J by 7 bases, 11 bases remained unmatched. This CDR3 spans 14 amino acids. CDR1 is DFQATT, CDR2 SNEGSKA, per germline (reference sequence). CDR3 protein: CSAHPGTGAGEQYF. CDR3 bases: TGCAGTGCTCACCCCGGGACAGGGGCGGGTGAGCAGTACTTC.

This clonotype turned up a few times. This sequence joins TRBV4-3 and TRBJ2-1; 11 positions agree with TRBD2. Losses at the gene ends were 4 bases for V and 6 bases for J; bases not matched to a gene: 8. The CDR3 has 16 amino acids. Germline loops: CDR1 LGHNA, CDR2 YSLEER. The chain's CDR3 is CASSRRGLAGGNEQFF. The CDR3 DNA is TGCGCCAGCAGCCGCAGGGGTCTAGCGGGGGGCAATGAGCAGTTCTTC.

This clonotype has only a few counts. The chain employs TRBV29-1 and TRBJ2-1; 7 positions agree with TRBD1. The CDR3 has 13 residues. V lost 6 bases to trimming and J lost 9 bases; unmatched junction nucleotides: 11. CDR1 SQVTM and CDR2 ANQGSEA come from the germline V gene. The CDR3 DNA sequence: TGCAGCGTAAAGGACAGGCTAGAGAGTGAGCAGTTCTTC. Translated, it gives CSVKDRLESEQFF.

This clonotype was seen only a few times. The rearrangement joins TRBV2 to TRBJ2-1; D may be TRBD1 (6 bases). Germline CDR1 reads SNHLY; CDR2 reads FYNNEI. Trimming removed 6 bases at V and 6 bases at J, with 9 bases between. The CDR3 length is 12 residues. The CDR3 DNA reads TGTGCCAGCAGCGGACAGATCAATGAGCAGTTCTTC. This codes for CASSGQINEQFF. Together with reference TRBV2 and TRBJ2-1, the CDR3 gives the full variable domain: EPEVTQTPSHQVTQMGQEVILRCVPISNHLYFYWYRQILGQKVEFLVSFYNNEISEKSEIFDDQFSVERPDGSNFTLKIRSTKLEDSAMYFCASSGQINEQFFGPGTRLTVL.

The chain links TRBV29-1 to TRBJ1-1; D ambiguous. This CDR3 spans 10 amino acids. The germline V and J ends were trimmed by 4 bases and 6 bases, with 6 bases remaining between them. Germline-derived CDR1 and CDR2 are SQVTM and ANQGSEA. CDR3: CSVARPEAFF. The CDR3 nucleotides are TGCAGCGTTGCTCGACCTGAAGCTTTCTTT.

The J gene is TRBJ2-5, the V gene TRBV29-1; D might be TRBD1 or TRBD2, each matching 6 bases. The CDR3 runs to 13 residues. The germline V gene has CDR1 SQVTM and CDR2 ANQGSEA. The V and J ends lost 4 bases and 4 bases respectively, with 13 bases between them. CDR3: CSVGRTAGETQYF. The CDR3, as DNA: TGCAGCGTTGGCCGGACAGCGGGAGAGACCCAGTACTTC.

V is TRBV12-3 or TRBV12-4 and J is TRBJ2-3, with a tentative D call TRBD2 (6 bases). The germline V and J ends were trimmed by 5 bases and 4 bases, with 25 bases remaining between them. There are 18 residues in the CDR3. CDR3 residues: CASSGALGLSLAPDTQYF. The CDR3 bases are TGTGCCAGCAGTGGGGCGCTGGGACTCTCCCTAGCTCCAGATACGCAGTATTTT.

This clonotype was observed once. V is TRBV29-1 and J is TRBJ1-1, with D perhaps matching TRBD1 (5 bases). Per the germline V gene, CDR1 is SQVTM and CDR2 is ANQGSEA. The CDR3 length is 11 residues. Deletions cut 5 bases from V and 10 bases from J, with 14 bases between. The CDR3 coding sequence is TGCAGCGTTTTCGGGGGAACCAGAGCTTTCTTT. Encoded protein: CSVFGGTRAFF.

The chain uses TRBV19 and TRBJ2-3; 8 nucleotides match TRBD2. Germline CDR1 reads LNHDA; CDR2 reads SQIVND (reference sequence). V was clipped by 2 bases and J by 1 base; unmatched bases: 2. The CDR3 spans 15 residues. The CDR3 region is CASSIWRGGTDTQYF. Written as DNA, the CDR3 is TGTGCCAGTAGTATATGGCGGGGGGGCACAGATACGCAGTATTTT.

This chain's CDR3 is CASSQGGTGESNQPQHF. The DNA of the CDR3 is TGTGCCAGCAGCCAGGGAGGGACAGGGGAGAGCAATCAGCCCCAGCATTTT. The rearrangement uses TRBV4-2 and TRBJ1-5, with 10 nucleotides matching TRBD1. The CDR3 covers 17 residues. The ends lost 3 bases at V and 1 base at J; junction bases unmatched: 6. Germline V gene sequence: CDR1 LGHNA, CDR2 YNFKEQ.

This clonotype has a handful of counts. The chain recombines TRBV6-5 with TRBJ1-4; 7 nucleotides match TRBD1. The germline gives CDR1 MNHEY, CDR2 SVGAGI. Unmatched junction bases numbered 6, after V lost 2 bases and J lost 3 bases. The CDR3 is 16 amino acids. This chain's CDR3 is CASSYRPTGPNEKLFF. In DNA, the CDR3 is TGTGCCAGCAGTTACCGACCGACAGGGCCTAATGAAAAACTGTTTTTT.